This T cell receptor beta chain is from a study of type 1 regulatory T cells. Study background: T-allo10 is an in vitro-generated, Tr1-enriched CD4 T cell product specific for alloantigen.

The graft donor-derived T-allo10 cells reportedly recognize host alloantigens, are anergic, and suppress alloantigen-specifically. TCRdb reanalysed the reads using MiXCR and keeps one entry per CDR3 protein. The table lists about 68,000 distinct CDR3 sequences, around 57% of them singletons. This clonotype was observed once. As yet, its antigen is unknown. The source of this sequence is a human donor in good health. The sequenced sample consisted of cultured T cells, either the whole culture or a sorted T cell fraction (not recorded which). This sample's subset: Tr1-enriched cell product generated in vitro against host alloantigens.

CDR3 nucleotides: TGTGCCACCAGCAGAGGACCGCGGAAAGAGACCCAGTACTTC. Translating gives CATSRGPRKETQYF. The rearrangement uses TRBV15 and TRBJ2-5; D remains ambiguous. Germline V gives CDR1 LNHNV, CDR2 YYDKDF (reference sequence). The CDR3 covers 14 residues. The V and J ends lost 1 base and 3 bases respectively, with 9 bases between them.